Below, 26 T cell receptor beta chains from the same sample are listed, as sequenced in a study of identical twins (dated by TCRdb to about 2016). To prepare the library, 5' RACE was applied. Sequenced on an Illumina HiSeq 2000. Starting from the raw public reads, TCRdb applied fastp trimming at Q25, assembled clones with MiXCR and retained in-frame beta chains. Records with the same CDR3 protein are collapsed into one entry carrying the most frequent genes and DNA. The sample contains some 270,000 distinct CDR3 sequences, approximately 8.3% of them found a single time. The biggest ten clones account for over 2.5% of the sample. These records were also assigned to another study, of yellow fever vaccine responses in identical twins.

Sequenced material: CD8+ T cells sorted from blood. The receptors shown here come from a woman aged 18-35 years in good health.

This clonotype was seen many times. The chain joins TRBV20-1 to TRBJ2-1; D gene uncertain. Germline CDR1 and CDR2: DFQATT and SNEGSKA (reference sequence). With 0 bases removed from V and 0 bases from J, the gap between germline ends came to 9 bases. The CDR3 runs to 15 residues. In DNA form, the CDR3 reads TGCAGTGCTAGAGACGGCCCTAGCTCCTACAATGAGCAGTTCTTC. This encodes CSARDGPSSYNEQFF.

This clonotype has at least ten counts. The genes are TRBV29-1 and TRBJ2-3, with 8 bases lining up with TRBD1. The CDR3 extends over 14 amino acids. Germline lookup yields CDR1 SQVTM and CDR2 ANQGSEA. Unmatched junction bases numbered 4, after V lost 5 bases and J lost 0 bases. CDR3 in DNA: TGCAGCGTTACGACAGGGGAAAGCACAGATACGCAGTATTTT. As protein: CSVTTGESTDTQYF.

The V gene is TRBV6-2 or TRBV6-3, the J gene TRBJ2-5, with 7 bases lining up with TRBD1. The CDR3 runs to 15 residues. Per the germline V gene, CDR1 is MNHEY and CDR2 is SVGEGT. The ends lost 7 bases at V and 2 bases at J; junction bases unmatched: 10. The CDR3 reads CASNYRGGIQETQYF. The CDR3 nucleotides are TGTGCCAGCAACTACAGGGGCGGAATACAAGAGACCCAGTACTTC.

The sample holds many counts of this clonotype. The chain uses TRBV11-2 and TRBJ2-3; D is unclear. Trimming removed 5 bases from V and 4 bases from J, with 7 bases in between. Germline V gene sequence: CDR1 SGHAT, CDR2 FQNNGV. This CDR3 comprises 12 residues. The DNA for the CDR3 is TGTGCCAGCAGCGACTTCTCAGATACGCAGTATTTT. Protein sequence: CASSDFSDTQYF.

This clonotype was counted a few times. This chain joins TRBV2 and TRBJ2-3; D perhaps matches TRBD2 (5 bases). In germline, CDR1 is SNHLY, CDR2 FYNNEI. Trimming took off 4 bases at V and 3 bases at J, with 20 bases between the two ends. The CDR3 is made up of 17 amino acids. The CDR3 here is CASSVTIGVLETDTQYF. DNA of the CDR3: TGTGCCAGCAGTGTAACCATCGGGGTTTTGGAAACAGATACGCAGTATTTT.

The rearrangement joins TRBV6-5 to TRBJ2-3; D is unclear. With 2 bases removed from V and 5 bases from J, the gap between germline ends came to 5 bases. The CDR3 runs 12 residues. Germline CDR1 MNHEY, CDR2 SVGAGI. CDR3 in DNA: TGTGCCAGCAGTTACGCTGGAGATACGCAGTATTTT. Amino acids: CASSYAGDTQYF.

In its sample, this clonotype was seen a few times. The chain recombines TRBV9 with TRBJ1-2, with D uncertain. With 3 bases removed from V and 4 bases from J, the gap between germline ends came to 13 bases. The CDR3 sequence is 14 residues long. CDR1 and CDR2 (germline): SGDLS, YYNGEE. This CDR3 reads CASSGDGLFYGYTF. The DNA for the CDR3 is TGTGCCAGCAGCGGAGACGGCCTATTCTATGGCTACACCTTC.

This clonotype occurred many times. The V gene is TRBV20-1, the J gene TRBJ2-2, with 7 bases identical to TRBD2. The CDR3 sequence is 14 residues long. Germline CDR1 and CDR2: DFQATT and SNEGSKA (reference sequence). V was clipped by 4 bases and J by 3 bases; unmatched bases: 5. CDR3 nucleotides: TGCAGTGCTAAGACTAGCCGCGACACCGGGGAGCTGTTTTTT. The encoded protein is CSAKTSRDTGELFF.

In this sample, this clonotype turned up many times. The V gene is TRBV5-1, the J gene TRBJ2-1; the match to TRBD1 covers 8 bases. The CDR3 runs to 13 residues. The germline CDR1 and CDR2 sequences are SGHRS and YFSETQ. Germline trimming cut 4 bases from V and 5 bases from J; bases unmatched to any gene: 2. The CDR3 sequence is CASSTDRDNEQFF. CDR3 bases: TGCGCCAGCAGCACGGACAGGGACAATGAGCAGTTCTTC.

In this sample, this clonotype turned up many times. The rearrangement links TRBV7-2 to TRBJ2-7; D gene ambiguous. CDR1 is SGHTA, CDR2 FQGNSA, per germline. Trimming pared 2 bases from V and 4 bases from J, leaving 3 bases between. This CDR3 comprises 11 residues. The CDR3: CASSLLYEQYF. Here the CDR3 DNA reads TGTGCCAGCAGCTTATTGTACGAGCAGTACTTC.

This clonotype was observed many times. The CDR3 reads CSVEDRSYEQYF. CDR3 sequence (DNA): TGCAGCGTTGAGGACAGGTCCTACGAGCAGTACTTC. The chain is built from TRBV29-1 and TRBJ2-7; 7 nucleotides line up with TRBD1. The CDR3 sequence is 12 residues long. Germline loops: CDR1 SQVTM, CDR2 ANQGSEA. Germline trimming cut 3 bases from V and 1 base from J; bases unmatched to any gene: 0.

CDR3 in DNA: TGTGCCAGCAGCTTGGCCGGGGCCGGCGGGGAGACCCAGTACTTC. Its translation: CASSLAGAGGETQYF. The chain joins TRBV7-9 to TRBJ2-5; D tentatively fits TRBD1 or TRBD2 (5 bases each). The CDR3 totals 15 residues. Germline V gene lookup returns CDR1 SEHNR and CDR2 FQNEAQ (reference sequence). V shed 3 bases and J shed 5 bases, with 16 bases lying between them.

V usage is TRBV3-1 and J usage is TRBJ2-2; a weak D match, TRBD2 (6 bases). Trimming took 0 bases from V and 7 from J, leaving 15 bases between them. This CDR3 has 16 amino acids. CDR1 is LGHDT and CDR2 is YNNKEL in the germline V gene (reference sequence). CDR3 in amino acids: CASSQDGAAAGGELFF. The CDR3 nucleotides read TGTGCCAGCAGCCAAGACGGTGCAGCAGCGGGCGGGGAGCTGTTTTTT. The complete variable domain, with remaining parts taken from reference TRBV3-1 and TRBJ2-2, reads DTAVSQTPKYLVTQMGNDKSIKCEQNLGHDTMYWYKQDSKKFLKIMFSYNNKELIINETVPNRFSPKSPDKAHLNLHINSLELGDSAVYFCASSQDGAAAGGELFFGEGSRLTVL.

This clonotype was seen many times. The V and J genes are TRBV16 and TRBJ2-1, with no clear D. CDR1 KGHSY and CDR2 FQNENV come from the germline V gene. V lost 4 bases to trimming and J lost 8 bases, with 6 bases between them. The CDR3 is 11 residues long. The CDR3 reads CASSPKDEQFF. The CDR3 DNA follows: TGTGCCAGCAGCCCCAAGGATGAGCAGTTCTTC.

The sample holds a few counts of this clonotype. V gene TRBV15 combines with J gene TRBJ2-3; D possibly corresponds to TRBD1 (7 bases). Germline V gives CDR1 LNHNV, CDR2 YYDKDF (reference sequence). CDR3 length: 15 amino acids. V lost 7 bases and J lost 11, with 25 bases in between. CDR3 sequence: CATIRGDNLGEGQYF. CDR3 DNA: TGTGCCACCATCAGGGGGGACAACCTGGGGGAAGGGCAGTATTTT.

This clonotype was seen repeatedly, ten times or more. The chain uses TRBV6-1 and TRBJ1-5; possible D gene TRBD1, 5 bases. The CDR3 loop spans 15 amino acids. Germline CDR1 and CDR2: MNHNS and SASEGT. Trimming took off 3 bases at V and 0 bases at J, with 9 bases between the two ends. In DNA, the CDR3 is TGTGCCAGCAGTGAGGGACTTTATAGCAATCAGCCCCAGCATTTT. Protein: CASSEGLYSNQPQHF.

The chain couples TRBV20-1 to TRBJ2-7, with D possibly TRBD2 on 6 matching bases. The ends were cut back, 0 bases at V and 6 bases at J, with 21 bases in the middle. CDR3 length equals 16 residues. The germline CDR1 and CDR2 sequences are DFQATT and SNEGSKA (reference sequence). The chain's CDR3 is CSARDRGSPGPGEQYF. The DNA of the CDR3 is TGCAGTGCTAGAGATCGGGGGTCCCCTGGACCGGGCGAGCAGTACTTC.

This clonotype was counted many times. This chain connects TRBV12-3 or TRBV12-4 to TRBJ2-1; D gene unclear. Trimming took 4 bases from V and 6 from J, leaving 13 bases between them. This CDR3 region has 14 residues. The CDR3 DNA follows: TGTGCCAGCAGTTCCTCGGTTGGGGTCAATGAGCAGTTCTTC. Protein sequence: CASSSSVGVNEQFF.

V usage is TRBV6-5 and J usage is TRBJ1-1; tentative D call: TRBD1 (5 bases). Germline CDR1 is MNHEY and CDR2 is SVGAGI. This CDR3 comprises 12 residues. The V and J ends lost 0 bases and 10 bases respectively, with 9 bases between them. The CDR3 sequence: CASSYSGGGAFF. In DNA, the CDR3 is TGTGCCAGCAGTTACTCTGGGGGGGGAGCTTTCTTT.

This clonotype was detected a few times. This CDR3 reads CAVAGGVGDTQYF. In DNA form, the CDR3 reads TGTGCAGTGGCGGGGGGCGTCGGAGATACGCAGTATTTT. This chain uses TRBV4-2 with TRBJ2-3; 8 nucleotides line up with TRBD2. The germline gives CDR1 LGHNA, CDR2 YNFKEQ. The CDR3 totals 13 residues.

This chain uses TRBV27 with TRBJ2-3; TRBD2 agrees at 9 bases. The V gene's germline CDR1 is MNHEY and CDR2 SMNVEV (reference sequence). This CDR3 has 15 amino acids. The V gene end was trimmed by 5 bases and the J gene end by 4 bases; junction bases not matched to a gene: 7. CDR3 sequence (DNA): TGTGCCAGCAGTGTTATAGCGGGGGTGGCAGATACGCAGTATTTT. Translated, it gives CASSVIAGVADTQYF.

This clonotype has just a few counts. The rearrangement links TRBV4-3 to TRBJ2-5; no reliable D call. This CDR3 is built from 14 residues. V lost 2 bases to trimming and J lost 0 bases, with 7 bases between them. The germline CDR1 and CDR2 sequences are LGHNA and YSLEER. The CDR3 protein is CASSQTWYQETQYF. CDR3 coding DNA: TGCGCCAGCAGCCAAACCTGGTACCAAGAGACCCAGTACTTC.

This clonotype was seen repeatedly, ten times or more. This sequence joins TRBV5-1 and TRBJ2-7, with D tentatively TRBD2 (6 bases). CDR1 is SGHRS and CDR2 is YFSETQ in the germline V gene. V gave up 3 bases and J gave up 3 bases, with 13 bases separating them. This CDR3 region has 14 residues. The DNA for the CDR3 is TGCGCCAGCAGCTCCGGGATGGGACTCTACGAGCAGTACTTC. This codes for CASSSGMGLYEQYF.

The table lists this clonotype with many counts. This sequence joins TRBV2 and TRBJ2-3; D call uncertain. Trimming took 4 bases from V and 2 from J, leaving 7 bases between them. The CDR3 is 13 amino acids. Germline loops: CDR1 SNHLY, CDR2 FYNNEI. The chain's CDR3 is CASSGGNTDTQYF. In DNA form, the CDR3 reads TGTGCCAGCAGTGGGGGTAACACAGATACGCAGTATTTT. Variable domain in full (rest from reference TRBV2 and TRBJ2-3): EPEVTQTPSHQVTQMGQEVILRCVPISNHLYFYWYRQILGQKVEFLVSFYNNEISEKSEIFDDQFSVERPDGSNFTLKIRSTKLEDSAMYFCASSGGNTDTQYFGPGTRLTVL.

This clonotype was observed at least ten times. The chain combines TRBV7-2 with TRBJ2-2; D is uncertain. CDR3 length: 14 residues. Germline CDR1 is SGHTA and CDR2 is FQGNSA. V was trimmed by 2 bases and J by 2 bases, leaving 6 bases between them. The CDR3 DNA reads as TGTGCCAGCAGCTTATTTACAAACACCGGGGAGCTGTTTTTT. It encodes CASSLFTNTGELFF.

This chain links TRBV7-9 with TRBJ2-3; D possibly corresponds to TRBD1 (6 bases). Germline V gene data show CDR1 as SEHNR and CDR2 as FQNEAQ (reference sequence). The CDR3 runs 16 residues. Trimming stripped 1 base from V and 2 bases from J, with 13 bases between. DNA of the CDR3: TGTGCCAGCAGCTTAGGGGTCGACAGGACCACAGATACGCAGTATTTT. It translates to CASSLGVDRTTDTQYF.